This T cell receptor beta chain came from a study of T-cell reconstitution after alpha-beta-depleted transplantation in children. Whole-study findings and limits: A year had passed since transplant, and T-cell counts and diversity by then came mostly from newly produced T cells. Surviving recipient T cells and intrathymic progenitors accounted for some patients' high TCRbeta diversity at day 60. About two months after transplant, alpha-beta T cells reportedly came from several hundred expanded graft clones.

As it was prepared, the TCRbeta library received unique molecular identifiers. TCRdb recomputed calls from the PCR reads with MiXCR, one row per CDR3 protein. This sample carries 210,000 or so distinct CDR3 sequences, approximately 11% of them seen once, and the ten largest clones take roughly 30%. This clonotype was picked up a small number of times. The antigen is unknown. The CDR3 is 16 residues long. The germline V gene encodes CDR1 SGHKS and CDR2 YYEKEE (reference sequence). V was shortened by 0 bases and J by 2 bases, with 12 bases between the two germline ends. The sequencing here drew on PBMCs, taken before TCRalphabeta/CD19-depleted stem cell transplant. This rearrangement joins TRBV5-5 to TRBJ1-5; D unresolved. The sequence was collected from a child in the first two years of life with acute myeloid leukemia, due to receive a stem cell transplant. DNA for the CDR3: TGTGCCAGCAGCTTGGCTTGGAATCTGGGCAATCAGCCCCAGCATTTT. Translated: CASSLAWNLGNQPQHF. Variable domain in full (rest from reference TRBV5-5 and TRBJ1-5): DAGVTQSPTHLIKTRGQQVTLRCSPISGHKSVSWYQQVLGQGPQFIFQYYEKEERGRGNFPDRFSARQFPNYSSELNVNALLLGDSALYLCASSLAWNLGNQPQHFGDGTRLSIL.